The clone carrying this TCR beta chain is deemed medium-sized. This entry belongs to a study of blood T cell repertoires in COVID-19. Study-wide context: Acute and convalescent COVID-19 samples came from the United States, Italy and Spain. Sample material is recorded as cDNA or gDNA derived from T cells, B-cell-depleted T cells, or PBMCs.

Original processing methods: Amplifying reference gene primers gave estimates of nucleated cell counts. Profiling relied on immunoSEQ multiplex PCR, and the TCRdb table lists in-frame clones only, not all of them. For V, J and clone size, that table is used; D and trimming come from the DNA. The table lists roughly 70,000 clones, 85% to 90% of them singletons. Germline CDR1 reads SEHNR; CDR2 reads FQNEAQ (reference sequence). The CDR3 runs 14 residues. V lost 5 bases and J 4 bases, leaving 11 bases between the germline ends. The TCR comes from a man aged 50 or older with active COVID-19. Sequencing was carried out using peripheral blood. The chain couples TRBV7-9 to TRBJ1-4; maybe TRBD1 (5 bases). The CDR3 DNA follows: TGTGCCAGCAGCCCCGGGGGGTTTAATGAAAAACTGTTTTTT. Protein sequence: CASSPGGFNEKLFF.